The present entry profiles one T cell receptor beta chain with its context. No antigen is known for it. The data were obtained in a study of T cell responses to AZD1222 COVID-19 vaccine. Study observations and caveats: Nearly half of the spike-specific TCRs reportedly recognize variant regions that carry no mutations. Following two doses of AZD1222, Spike-specific TCR breadth and depth rose.

CDR1 MNHEY and CDR2 SMNVEV come from the germline V gene (reference sequence). This CDR3 spans 13 amino acids. V lost 5 bases and J lost 2, with 9 bases in between. The assay was immunoSEQ multiplex PCR, and TCRdb's table has in-frame clones only and misses some. Of roughly 180,000 clones listed, 80% to 95% are singletons. The chain links TRBV27 to TRBJ1-1, with D possibly matching TRBD1 (6 bases). The TCR was taken from an adult who received the AZD1222 COVID-19 vaccine. The source material was peripheral blood, sampled 28 days after the second AZD1222 dose. The DNA for the CDR3 is TGTGCCAGCAGTCAGGGGACAAACACTGAAGCTTTCTTT. This translates into CASSQGTNTEAFF.